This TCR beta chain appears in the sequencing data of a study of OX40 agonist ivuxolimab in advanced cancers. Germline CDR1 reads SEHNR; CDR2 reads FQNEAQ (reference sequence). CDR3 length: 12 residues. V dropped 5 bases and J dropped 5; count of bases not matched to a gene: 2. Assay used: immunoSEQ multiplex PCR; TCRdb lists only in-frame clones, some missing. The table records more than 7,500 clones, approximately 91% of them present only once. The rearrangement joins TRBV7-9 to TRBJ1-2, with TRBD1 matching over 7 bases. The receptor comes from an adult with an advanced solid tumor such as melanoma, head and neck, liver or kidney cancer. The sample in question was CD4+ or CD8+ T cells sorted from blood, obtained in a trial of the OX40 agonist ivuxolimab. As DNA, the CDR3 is TGTGCCAGCAGCACGGGACAGTATGGCTACACCTTC. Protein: CASSTGQYGYTF.